Listed below are T cell receptor beta chains from one sample, sequenced in a study of early T cells in non-severe SARS-CoV-2 infection. TCRdb reanalysed the 5' RACE reads using MiXCR and keeps one entry per CDR3 protein. The sample lists more than 55,000 distinct CDR3 sequences; about 12% were seen once. The starting material was whole blood, obtained at baseline. The receptor source for this set is an adult who was a healthcare worker with PCR-confirmed SARS-CoV-2 infection or an uninfected control (not recorded which). Both conserved end residues are part of each CDR3. The D gene is left open where the match is weak. Some rows have no size entry. The others give once, few or many, or a class for an expanded clone.

CDR3	DNA	V	J	size	D
CASSLEARLGLNEQFF	TGTGCCAGCAGCTTGGAAGCGCGCTTGGGCCTAAATGAGCAGTTCTTC	TRBV5-4	TRBJ2-1	NA	NA
CSARAPIGQGMPLAKNIQYF	TGCAGTGCTAGAGCTCCCATAGGGCAGGGTATGCCACTAGCCAAAAACATTCAGTACTTC	TRBV20-1	TRBJ2-4	few	NA
CASSFYPSGTYEQYF	TGTGCCAGCAGTTTTTACCCTAGCGGGACCTACGAGCAGTACTTC	TRBV12-3/TRBV12-4	TRBJ2-7	NA	TRBD2
CASSQGPGWETEAFF	TGCGCCAGCAGCCAAGGGCCAGGGTGGGAAACTGAAGCTTTCTTT	TRBV4-1	TRBJ1-1	few	NA
CASSLRALLYEQYF	TGTGCCAGCAGTCTCAGGGCCCTACTCTACGAGCAGTACTTC	TRBV28	TRBJ2-7	NA	NA
CSVDSSGTALVGETQYF	TGCAGCGTTGATTCATCGGGGACCGCCTTAGTGGGTGAGACCCAGTACTTC	TRBV29-1	TRBJ2-5	NA	NA
CASSIVASSEQFF	TGTGCCAGTAGTATCGTGGCGTCGTCGGAGCAGTTCTTC	TRBV19	TRBJ2-1	once	NA
CANSPGTSGGSKFF	TGTGCCAACAGCCCCGGGACTAGCGGGGGATCGAAGTTCTTC	TRBV7-2	TRBJ2-1	NA	TRBD2
CSAIGVGIHEQYF	TGCAGTGCCATCGGTGTAGGGATACACGAGCAGTACTTC	TRBV20-1	TRBJ2-7	NA	NA
CASSSHSGLSNNEQFF	TGTGCCAGCAGCTCCCACTCGGGTCTATCCAACAATGAGCAGTTCTTC	TRBV7-2	TRBJ2-1	NA	NA
CASSALTTGMNTEAFF	TGTGCCAGCAGTGCATTAACGACAGGGATGAACACTGAAGCTTTCTTT	TRBV6-1	TRBJ1-1	NA	TRBD1
CASSQLTGPYEQYF	TGTGCCAGCAGCCAACTAACAGGGCCCTACGAGCAGTACTTC	TRBV14	TRBJ2-7	NA	NA
CASSLSRQNTGELFF	TGTGCTAGCAGCTTATCGCGACAGAACACCGGGGAGCTGTTTTTT	TRBV7-7	TRBJ2-2	NA	NA
CASSLETGFGEQFF	TGTGCCAGCAGCTTAGAGACAGGATTCGGTGAGCAGTTCTTC	TRBV7-9	TRBJ2-1	few	NA
CASSPGVTQTQYF	TGTGCCAGCAGCCCAGGTGTCACGCAGACCCAGTACTTC	TRBV7-2	TRBJ2-5	many	NA
CASSVRGQETQYF	TGTGCCAGCAGCGTCAGGGGGCAAGAGACCCAGTACTTC	TRBV9	TRBJ2-5	NA	TRBD1
CASSPTPLGFRGQETQYF	TGTGCCAGCAGCCCCACCCCCCTTGGATTCAGGGGGCAAGAGACCCAGTACTTC	TRBV14	TRBJ2-5	NA	TRBD1
CASSITGIPEAFF	TGTGCCAGTAGTATAACAGGGATACCTGAAGCTTTCTTT	TRBV19	TRBJ1-1	NA	NA
CASSFRDRTRDEQFF	TGTGCCAGCAGCTTCCGGGACAGGACTCGCGATGAGCAGTTCTTC	TRBV7-9	TRBJ2-1	NA	TRBD1
CASSSSGVTDTQYF	TGTGCCAGCAGTTCTAGCGGGGTCACAGATACGCAGTATTTT	TRBV7-9	TRBJ2-3	many	TRBD2